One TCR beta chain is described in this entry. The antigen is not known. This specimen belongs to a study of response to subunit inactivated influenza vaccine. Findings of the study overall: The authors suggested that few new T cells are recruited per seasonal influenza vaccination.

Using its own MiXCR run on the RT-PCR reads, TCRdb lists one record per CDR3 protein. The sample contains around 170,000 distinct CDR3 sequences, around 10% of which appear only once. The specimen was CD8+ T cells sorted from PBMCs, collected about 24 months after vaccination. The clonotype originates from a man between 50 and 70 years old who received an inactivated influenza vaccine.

The CDR3 region is CASSTLGTGNYGYTF. The CDR3 coding sequence is TGTGCCAGCAGCACACTTGGGACAGGGAACTATGGCTACACCTTC. The chain is built from TRBV7-8 and TRBJ1-2; TRBD1 matches 9 bases. This CDR3 spans 15 amino acids. Unmatched junction bases numbered 6, after V lost 5 bases and J lost 2 bases. CDR1 SGHVS and CDR2 FQNEAQ come from the germline V gene.